This T cell receptor (beta chain) stems from a study of blood T cell repertoires in COVID-19. On the study more broadly: In each case, the material was cDNA or gDNA derived from T cells, B-cell-depleted T cells, or PBMCs.

Sequencing used immunoSEQ multiplex PCR; TCRdb keeps in-frame clones, though not all of them. The sample holds 250,000 to 300,000 clones; approximately 81% are singletons and the top ten take roughly 2.9%. This clone has more than one count but fewer than ten. The sample was peripheral blood. The source of this sequence is a woman aged 55-70 years with active or convalescent COVID-19.

The DNA for the CDR3 is TGTGCCAGCAGCACCACTAGCGGTTACAATGAGCAGTTCTTC. This sequence encodes CASSTTSGYNEQFF. V is TRBV7-3 and J is TRBJ2-1, with TRBD2 identical over 8 bases. Germline values: CDR1 SGHTA, CDR2 FQGTGA. CDR3 length: 14 residues. The junction had 4 bases not matched to a gene; V was cut back by 5 bases and J by 4 bases.